The rows below give T cell receptor beta chains drawn from one sample of a study of cytomegalovirus exposure and HLA in healthy donors. Clones were sequenced by immunoSEQ multiplex PCR, and TCRdb holds only the in-frame ones, with some missing. The table lists roughly 140,000 clones, about 80% of them singletons. Sequencing was performed on PBMCs. All receptors derive from a man in his forties or fifties in good health and CMV-seropositive. CDR3s leave out the opening cysteine and the closing phenylalanine or tryptophan.

j_gene	v_gene	len	CDR3aa
TRBJ1-1	TRBV9	12	ASSVGQRNTEAF
TRBJ1-1	TRBV6-1	14	ASSEKGDRGVPEAF
TRBJ2-2	TRBV7-8	9	ASNLRGELF
TRBJ1-5	TRBV7-8	12	ASSLVSGGQPQH
TRBJ2-2	TRBV7-9	15	ASIPSGKWEKTGELF
TRBJ2-1	TRBV7-9	11	ASSRIAANEQF
TRBJ1-1	TRBV2	12	ASSVGRLNTEAF
TRBJ1-1	TRBV29-1	13	SVNFYTGVGTEAF
TRBJ2-7	TRBV6-6	11	ASSPPPTNEQY
TRBJ2-5	TRBV7-9	14	ASSPRSVSLQETQY
TRBJ1-3	TRBV2	12	ASRAGPLGNTIY
TRBJ2-1	TRBV7-7	11	ASSLVAGDEQF
TRBJ2-1	TRBV6-5	10	ASSYSGREQF
TRBJ1-2	TRBV9	10	ASRQGQFGYT
TRBJ2-3	TRBV30	13	AWSGLAGSTDTQY
TRBJ1-2	TRBV4-3	16	ASSQEMGTGGSSYGYT
TRBJ2-7	TRBV9	12	ASSAGLTVYEQY
TRBJ2-3	TRBV6-1	13	ASSEEAGGADTQY
TRBJ1-5	TRBV4-1	14	ASSFSPQGAHQPQH
TRBJ1-1	TRBV7-2	13	ASSLVLGRLGEAF
TRBJ1-2	TRBV9	13	ASSGLGGASYGYT
TRBJ2-3	TRBV2	13	ASSEEGAGGDTQY
TRBJ2-3	TRBV5-6	15	ASSSDRGTGYPDTQY
TRBJ2-1	TRBV5-6	13	ASSSAGGSYNEQF
TRBJ1-1	TRBV5-4	11	ASSWPGSAEAF
TRBJ2-4	TRBV2	14	ASRAQLVKAKNIQY
TRBJ1-3	TRBV30	11	AWGGSSGNTIY
TRBJ1-1	TRBV4-1	13	ASSQFSDRGSRAF